These 30 T cell receptor beta chains were sequenced from one sample in a study of beta chain features in type 1 diabetes. Reverse transcription of all isolated RNA meant that expressed TCRB transcripts were sequenced. This table comes from immunoSEQ multiplex PCR, and its TCRdb copy is limited to in-frame clones, with some not included. The sample shows hundreds of thousands of clones, roughly 15% of them seen only once. The sample taken for sequencing was naive CD4+ T cells from blood. Receptors originate from a woman in her late teens or twenties in good health.

The chain carries TRBV29-1 and TRBJ2-3, with 8 nucleotides matching TRBD1. After removal of 6 bases from V and 5 bases from J, the junction contained 16 bases not matched to a gene. This CDR3 is 16 amino acids long. The germline V gene has CDR1 SQVTM and CDR2 ANQGSEA. CDR3 protein: CSVPGWETGVGDTQYF. The CDR3 bases are TGCAGCGTGCCTGGTTGGGAGACAGGGGTAGGAGATACGCAGTATTTT.

This clone has just one count. The chain uses TRBV18 and TRBJ1-2, with TRBD1 matching 9 bases. There are 15 residues in the CDR3. Germline V gene lookup returns CDR1 KGHSH and CDR2 LQKENI. V dropped 3 bases and J dropped 2; count of bases not matched to a gene: 4. The DNA of the CDR3 is TGTGCCAGCTCACCTAAAGGGACAGGGAACTATGGCTACACCTTC. Protein product: CASSPKGTGNYGYTF.

A note on this clone: Compared with germline, one end of the junction differs, possibly owing to a read error. This chain links TRBV7-2 with TRBJ2-1; 10 bases fit TRBD1. The CDR3 contains 13 residues. Germline V gene data show CDR1 as SGHTA and CDR2 as FQGNSA. CDR3 sequence reads: CASSFKGTGEALF. The CDR3 coding sequence is TGTGCCAGCAGCTTCAAGGGGACAGGGGAAGCCCTCTTC.

This chain joins TRBV19 and TRBJ2-2, with D possibly being TRBD1 (6 bases). Germline V CDR1 and CDR2: LNHDA, SQIVND (reference sequence). The CDR3 is 12 residues long. V was cut by 4 bases and J by 6 bases, with 6 bases left in between. CDR3 residues: CASSTGAGELFF. The DNA of the CDR3 is TGTGCCAGTAGTACAGGGGCCGGGGAGCTGTTTTTT.

This clone was detected only once. The chain combines TRBV20-1 with TRBJ1-5; weak D call: TRBD1 (5 bases). This CDR3 is 11 amino acids long. Germline assignment: CDR1 DFQATT and CDR2 SNEGSKA (reference sequence). V was pared by 7 bases and J by 3 bases, with 7 bases between. CDR3 sequence reads: CSGGDNQPQHF. In nucleotides, the CDR3 is TGCAGTGGGGGGGACAATCAGCCCCAGCATTTT.

This clone was detected only a few times. V and J are TRBV7-9 and TRBJ2-2; no clear D gene. With 1 base removed from V and 3 bases from J, the gap between germline ends came to 9 bases. The CDR3 totals 15 residues. Germline CDR1 reads SEHNR; CDR2 reads FQNEAQ (reference sequence). CDR3 in amino acids: CASSLVGPDTGELFF. In nucleotides, the CDR3 is TGTGCCAGCAGCTTAGTAGGACCCGACACCGGGGAGCTGTTTTTT.

V is TRBV10-1 and J is TRBJ2-7, with D possibly matching TRBD1 (6 bases). V gave up 6 bases and J gave up 2 bases, with 14 bases separating them. Germline V gives CDR1 WNHNN, CDR2 SYGVQD (reference sequence). The CDR3 is made up of 14 amino acids. DNA of the CDR3: TGCGCCAGCAGCCCAGCGGACAGCCCCTACGAGCAGTACTTC. Protein: CASSPADSPYEQYF.

The chain has TRBV19 and TRBJ2-6, with 9 bases lining up with TRBD1. The CDR3 sequence is 18 residues long. V lost 4 bases to trimming and J lost 0 bases; unmatched junction nucleotides: 7. The V gene's germline CDR1 is LNHDA and CDR2 SQIVND (reference sequence). The CDR3 loop reads CASSRTGVALSGANVLTF. CDR3 nucleotide sequence: TGTGCCAGTAGTAGGACAGGGGTGGCTCTCTCTGGGGCCAACGTCCTGACTTTC.

This clone was observed a handful of times. The chain has TRBV28 and TRBJ2-1; D may be TRBD2 (6 bases). V was cut by 2 bases and J by 6 bases, with 14 bases left in between. The germline CDR1 and CDR2 sequences are MDHEN and SYDVKM. The CDR3 is 15 amino acids. CDR3 sequence reads: CASSLRAEAGNEQFF. The CDR3 DNA is TGTGCCAGCAGTTTACGGGCGGAAGCGGGCAATGAGCAGTTCTTC.

This clone has just a few counts. This sample includes further DNA sequences coding for the same CDR3. V and J are TRBV28 and TRBJ2-3; 11 bases line up with TRBD2. The V gene's germline CDR1 is MDHEN and CDR2 SYDVKM. CDR3 length: 15 residues. The V and J ends lost 6 bases and 3 bases, in that order; junction bases with no gene match: 5. Written as DNA, the CDR3 is TGTGCCAGCAGCCCAAGACTAGCGGGAACAGATACGCAGTATTTT. Its protein product is CASSPRLAGTDTQYF.

A few counts support this clone. This chain connects TRBV18 to TRBJ1-5; D is unresolved. Germline CDR1 and CDR2: KGHSH and LQKENI. V was shortened by 6 bases and J by 5 bases, with 11 bases between the two germline ends. CDR3 length: 13 residues. The CDR3 loop is CASSEGRDQPQHF. The CDR3 DNA sequence: TGTGCCAGCTCTGAGGGTAGGGATCAGCCCCAGCATTTT. Full variable domain (outside the CDR3, taken from reference TRBV18 and TRBJ1-5): NAGVMQNPRHLVRRRGQEARLRCSPMKGHSHVYWYRQLPEEGLKFMVYLQKENIIDESGMPKERFSAEFPKEGPSILRIQQVVRGDSAAYFCASSEGRDQPQHFGDGTRLSIL.

In this sample, this clone turned up once. The chain recombines TRBV12-5 with TRBJ2-3; D possibly corresponds to TRBD1 (6 bases). Trimming took 5 bases from V and 6 from J, leaving 9 bases between them. The CDR3 has 12 residues. Germline CDR1 reads LGHNT; CDR2 reads FRNRAP. This chain's CDR3 is CASGTTGDTQYF. The DNA for the CDR3 is TGTGCTAGTGGTACCACAGGGGATACGCAGTATTTT.

This chain joins TRBV7-9 and TRBJ2-7, with D possibly being TRBD1 or TRBD2 (5 bases each). Germline V gives CDR1 SEHNR, CDR2 FQNEAQ (reference sequence). The ends were cut back, 2 bases at V and 3 bases at J, with 14 bases in the middle. The CDR3 covers 15 residues. The CDR3 coding sequence is TGTGCCAGCAGCTTAAGGAGTGGGACGCTCTACGAGCAGTACTTC. Its translation: CASSLRSGTLYEQYF.

Regarding this clone: The same CDR3 is also encoded by other DNA sequences in this sample. CDR3 sequence reads: CASSVVGGSETQYF. The CDR3 region has the DNA TGTGCCAGCAGCGTAGTTGGCGGGAGTGAGACCCAGTACTTC. The chain carries TRBV9 and TRBJ2-5, with TRBD2 identical over 7 bases. This CDR3 region has 14 residues. With V trimmed by 0 bases and J by 5 bases, 4 bases remained unmatched. CDR1 SGDLS and CDR2 YYNGEE come from the germline V gene.

The V and J genes are TRBV14 and TRBJ1-1; 8 bases line up with TRBD1. Trimming cost V 0 bases and J 8 bases; bases outside gene matches: 8. Germline values: CDR1 SGHDN, CDR2 FVKESK. The CDR3 length is 15 residues. DNA of the CDR3: TGTGCCAGCAGCCAAGATTTGTCAGGGGGCAGGGAAGCTTTCTTT. Protein: CASSQDLSGGREAFF.

The sample holds a few counts of this clone. The J gene is TRBJ2-3, the V gene TRBV6-5; D is ambiguous. The V end lost 0 bases, the J end lost 6 bases, and 10 bases lay between the germline ends. The CDR3 runs to 14 residues. Germline V gene sequence: CDR1 MNHEY, CDR2 SVGAGI. The CDR3 loop reads CASSYSIATDTQYF. The CDR3 coding sequence is TGTGCCAGCAGTTACTCGATAGCCACGGATACGCAGTATTTT.

V is TRBV19 and J is TRBJ2-1; 7 positions match TRBD1. CDR3 size: 16 residues. Trimming cost V 2 bases and J 6 bases; bases outside gene matches: 10. Looked up from germline, CDR1 is LNHDA and CDR2 is SQIVND (reference sequence). CDR3 coding DNA: TGTGCCAGTAGTATACTAAGGGGGCGAACCTTCAATGAGCAGTTCTTC. Protein: CASSILRGRTFNEQFF.

A few counts support this clone. J is TRBJ2-5 and V is TRBV7-9; D remains ambiguous. Between the trimmed V and J ends, which lost 1 base and 3 bases, there was a span of 9 bases. Per germline, CDR1 SEHNR and CDR2 FQNEAQ (reference sequence). The CDR3 extends over 14 amino acids. The CDR3 here is CASSLELNKETQYF. As DNA, the CDR3 is TGTGCCAGCAGCTTAGAACTAAACAAAGAGACCCAGTACTTC.

This clone was counted between two and nine times. The chain joins TRBV9 to TRBJ1-4, with unresolved D. Germline V gene lookup returns CDR1 SGDLS and CDR2 YYNGEE. Deletions cut 0 bases from V and 7 bases from J, with 13 bases between. The CDR3 runs to 15 residues. CDR3 in DNA: TGTGCCAGCAGCGTAGCCCCGACACGTGTTGAAAAACTGTTTTTT. Translated, it gives CASSVAPTRVEKLFF.

Written as DNA, the CDR3 is TGTGCCAGCAGTGATTCTGTGGGGGACGAGCAGTACTTC. This sequence encodes CASSDSVGDEQYF. This chain joins TRBV25-1 and TRBJ2-7; D is possibly TRBD1 or TRBD2 (5 bases each). Germline lookup yields CDR1 MGHDK and CDR2 SYGVNS. This CDR3 comprises 13 residues. V was clipped by 3 bases and J by 5 bases, with 11 bases between them.

The V call is TRBV7-9, the J call TRBJ1-1, with D possibly being TRBD1 (5 bases). Germline values: CDR1 SEHNR, CDR2 FQNEAQ (reference sequence). This CDR3 region has 16 residues. The V gene lost 1 base and the J gene lost 1 base, with 13 bases spanning the gap. The CDR3 nucleotides are TGTGCCAGCAGCTTAGAAGGACAAATAAGGAACACTGAAGCTTTCTTT. Translation: CASSLEGQIRNTEAFF. The full variable domain, with the rest looked up from reference TRBV7-9 and TRBJ1-1, is DTGVSQNPRHKITKRGQNVTFRCDPISEHNRLYWYRQTLGQGPEFLTYFQNEAQLEKSRLLSDRFSAERPKGSFSTLEIQRTEQGDSAMYLCASSLEGQIRNTEAFFGQGTRLTVV.

This sequence joins TRBV2 and TRBJ1-4, with 8 bases fitting TRBD1. The CDR3 runs 15 residues. V gave up 6 bases and J gave up 3 bases; unmatched junction bases: 6. The germline V gene has CDR1 SNHLY and CDR2 FYNNEI. The CDR3 nucleotides read TGTGCCAGCAGCTACGACAGGGGACCTAATGAAAAACTGTTTTTT. This sequence encodes CASSYDRGPNEKLFF.

This clone was seen only a few times. The chain has TRBV28 and TRBJ2-3, with 7 bases lining up with TRBD2. The germline V gene has CDR1 MDHEN and CDR2 SYDVKM. J gave up 1 base and V 8 bases, and 9 bases lay outside the gene matches. This CDR3 has 15 amino acids. The CDR3 nucleotides read TGTGCCAGCGGAGGCGCGGGAGTGGGCACAGATACGCAGTATTTT. It specifies CASGGAGVGTDTQYF.

The V gene is TRBV19, the J gene TRBJ2-1, with TRBD2 identical over 10 bases. The germline CDR1 and CDR2 sequences are LNHDA and SQIVND (reference sequence). V dropped 6 bases and J dropped 9; count of bases not matched to a gene: 5. The CDR3 is 13 amino acids. DNA for the CDR3: TGTGCCAGTAGGCTAGCGGGAGTCTCTGAGCAGTTCTTC. It translates to CASRLAGVSEQFF.

The chain combines TRBV28 with TRBJ2-1; unclear D gene. CDR3 size: 15 residues. Germline CDR1 MDHEN, CDR2 SYDVKM. V was pared by 6 bases and J by 0 bases, with 12 bases between. In DNA, the CDR3 is TGTGCCAGCAGCCGTATTCGCGCCTCCTACAATGAGCAGTTCTTC. Translating gives CASSRIRASYNEQFF. The full variable domain, with the rest looked up from reference TRBV28 and TRBJ2-1, is DVKVTQSSRYLVKRTGEKVFLECVQDMDHENMFWYRQDPGLGLRLIYFSYDVKMKEKGDIPEGYSVSREKKERFSLILESASTNQTSMYLCASSRIRASYNEQFFGPGTRLTVL.

The gene calls are TRBV20-1 and TRBJ2-7, with D perhaps matching TRBD1 or TRBD2 (5 bases each). Trimming took off 0 bases at V and 9 bases at J, with 9 bases between the two ends. The CDR3 contains 11 residues. The germline V gene has CDR1 DFQATT and CDR2 SNEGSKA (reference sequence). CDR3 sequence: CSARDRDVQYF. As DNA, the CDR3 is TGCAGTGCTAGAGACCGGGACGTGCAGTACTTC.

The chain carries TRBV15 and TRBJ2-1; D unresolved. Germline assignment: CDR1 LNHNV and CDR2 YYDKDF (reference sequence). The V and J ends lost 2 bases and 9 bases respectively, with 8 bases between them. This CDR3 spans 12 amino acids. CDR3: CATSRPWGEQFF. The CDR3 nucleotides read TGTGCCACCAGCAGACCCTGGGGTGAGCAGTTCTTC. Full variable domain (remainder filled in from reference TRBV15 and TRBJ2-1): DAMVIQNPRYQVTQFGKPVTLSCSQTLNHNVMYWYQQKSSQAPKLLFHYYDKDFNNEADTPDNFQSRRPNTSFCFLDIRSPGLGDTAMYLCATSRPWGEQFFGPGTRLTVL.

V and J are TRBV7-9 and TRBJ2-5; 9 nucleotides agree with TRBD2. V gave up 8 bases and J gave up 5 bases; unmatched junction bases: 18. The CDR3 has 17 residues. CDR1 is SEHNR, CDR2 FQNEAQ, per germline (reference sequence). CDR3: CASGAGTSSYRLETQYF. CDR3 in DNA: TGTGCCAGCGGGGCCGGGACTAGCTCTTACCGCTTGGAGACCCAGTACTTC.

The rearrangement joins TRBV18 to TRBJ2-2; D is possibly TRBD1 (6 bases). Germline CDR1 and CDR2: KGHSH and LQKENI. The CDR3 covers 21 residues. Trimming pared 4 bases from V and 0 bases from J, leaving 27 bases between. The CDR3 loop is CASSRRTHREAGKSNTGELFF. The CDR3 DNA reads TGTGCCAGCTCACGACGAACTCACAGGGAAGCAGGGAAATCGAACACCGGGGAGCTGTTTTTT. The complete variable domain, with remaining parts taken from reference TRBV18 and TRBJ2-2, reads NAGVMQNPRHLVRRRGQEARLRCSPMKGHSHVYWYRQLPEEGLKFMVYLQKENIIDESGMPKERFSAEFPKEGPSILRIQQVVRGDSAAYFCASSRRTHREAGKSNTGELFFGEGSRLTVL.

V gene TRBV9 combines with J gene TRBJ2-7, with 7 nucleotides matching TRBD2. The V and J ends lost 4 bases and 0 bases, in that order; junction bases with no gene match: 16. This CDR3 has 18 amino acids. The germline CDR1 and CDR2 sequences are SGDLS and YYNGEE. This CDR3 reads CASSPSPRGVPYSYEQYF. In DNA, the CDR3 is TGTGCCAGCAGCCCCTCCCCCCGGGGGGTACCGTACTCCTACGAGCAGTACTTC. Full variable domain (outside the CDR3, taken from reference TRBV9 and TRBJ2-7): DSGVTQTPKHLITATGQRVTLRCSPRSGDLSVYWYQQSLDQGLQFLIQYYNGEERAKGNILERFSAQQFPDLHSELNLSSLELGDSALYFCASSPSPRGVPYSYEQYFGPGTRLTVT.